One sample yielded the 26 T cell receptor beta chains listed below, sequenced in a study of blood T cell repertoires in COVID-19. Some clones are missing from TCRdb's copy, which holds only in-frame ones; the method was immunoSEQ multiplex PCR. The data hold about 180,000 clones, with 80% to 85% observed a single time. Sequenced input: peripheral blood. These receptors were collected from a woman aged 70-85 years with COVID-19, enrolled during active disease.

The chain combines TRBV5-8 with TRBJ1-1, with D uncertain. The CDR3 sequence is 13 residues long. Trimming pared 0 bases from V and 10 bases from J, leaving 13 bases between. Germline V gives CDR1 SGHTS, CDR2 YDEGEE. As DNA, the CDR3 is TGTGCCAGCAGCTTGGTGTGGGGTGGAGGAGCTTTCTTT. Protein sequence: CASSLVWGGGAFF.

This chain uses TRBV24-1 with TRBJ2-3; the D gene is possibly TRBD2 (5 bases). This CDR3 contains 16 residues. Looked up from germline, CDR1 is KGHDR and CDR2 is SFDVKD. V lost 3 bases to trimming and J lost 2 bases, with 14 bases between them. The CDR3: CATSDPGLSVTDTQYF. For the CDR3, the DNA is TGTGCCACCAGTGATCCAGGACTGAGTGTCACAGATACGCAGTATTTT.

The chain is built from TRBV30 and TRBJ1-3, with D possibly being TRBD1 (5 bases). Germline V lookup: CDR1 GTSNPN, CDR2 SVGIG (reference sequence). The length of the CDR3 is 15 residues. Trimming took 4 bases from V and 0 from J, leaving 13 bases between them. The DNA for the CDR3 is TGTGCCTGGATGGCAGGGCTATTCTCTGGAAACACCATATATTTT. It codes for CAWMAGLFSGNTIYF. The complete variable domain, with remaining parts taken from reference TRBV30 and TRBJ1-3, reads SQTIHQWPATLVQPVGSPLSLECTVEGTSNPNLYWYRQAAGRGLQLLFYSVGIGQISSEVPQNLSASRPQDRQFILSSKKLLLSDSGFYLCAWMAGLFSGNTIYFGEGSWLTVV.

This clone was seen more than once but under ten times. The V gene is TRBV2, the J gene TRBJ2-2; TRBD2 might be the D (6 bases). Trimming pared 7 bases from V and 6 bases from J, leaving 18 bases between. This CDR3 spans 15 amino acids. From germline, CDR1 is SNHLY and CDR2 FYNNEI. DNA of the CDR3: TGTGCCAGCATTCAACAGACTAGAAGAGCCGGGGAGCTGTTTTTT. Translating gives CASIQQTRRAGELFF.

The sample holds a few counts of this clone. V is TRBV2 and J is TRBJ2-1; 12 nucleotides match TRBD1. Germline CDR1 and CDR2: SNHLY and FYNNEI. This CDR3 contains 17 residues. With V trimmed by 2 bases and J by 9 bases, 11 bases remained unmatched. The CDR3 reads CASSERLWGQGASEQFF. The CDR3 nucleotides are TGTGCCAGCAGTGAAAGACTGTGGGGACAGGGGGCTAGTGAGCAGTTCTTC.

V gene TRBV30 combines with J gene TRBJ1-2; 11 bases fit TRBD1. V was clipped by 4 bases and J by 2 bases; unmatched bases: 6. This CDR3 has 15 residues. Germline CDR1 is GTSNPN and CDR2 is SVGIG (reference sequence). CDR3 region: CAWMRDRGANYGYTF. CDR3 coding DNA: TGTGCCTGGATGAGGGACAGGGGGGCAAACTATGGCTACACCTTC.

V usage is TRBV6-5 and J usage is TRBJ1-5; no clear D gene. V was shortened by 5 bases and J by 9 bases, with 11 bases between the two germline ends. The V gene's germline CDR1 is MNHEY and CDR2 SVGAGI. This CDR3 contains 12 residues. The CDR3 region has the DNA TGTGCCAGCAGTCTCCGAGGTGGGCCCCAGCATTTT. Its translation is CASSLRGGPQHF.

The chain employs TRBV7-3 and TRBJ1-6; TRBD1 is a possible D gene (5 bases). The V end lost 5 bases, the J end lost 8 bases, and 10 bases lay between the germline ends. Germline CDR1 and CDR2: SGHTA and FQGTGA. The CDR3 has 13 amino acids. The CDR3 loop reads CASSLQVDSPLHF. In DNA, the CDR3 is TGTGCCAGCAGCCTACAGGTCGATTCACCCCTCCACTTT.

This clone was detected only a few times. This specimen includes other DNA sequences encoding the same CDR3. V usage is TRBV3-1 (or the pseudogene TRBV3-2) and J usage is TRBJ2-7; D might be TRBD2 (6 bases). Trimming stripped 0 bases from V and 3 bases from J, with 6 bases between. The CDR3 contains 13 residues. The V gene's germline CDR1 is LGHDT and CDR2 YNNKEL (reference sequence). The DNA of the CDR3 is TGTGCCAGCAGCCAAGAGGGAGGCTACGAGCAGTACTTC. Encoded protein: CASSQEGGYEQYF.

The chain couples TRBV5-1 to TRBJ2-3, with TRBD2 matching 10 bases. Germline CDR1 reads SGHRS; CDR2 reads YFSETQ. This CDR3 comprises 15 residues. With 4 bases clipped from V and 1 base from J, the junction kept 3 bases outside the gene matches. CDR3 coding DNA: TGCGCCAGCAGCCGAGGGACTAGCGGCACAGATACGCAGTATTTT. Its translation is CASSRGTSGTDTQYF.

The chain employs TRBV7-7 and TRBJ1-5; D uncertain. The V end was cut by 5 bases, the J end by 6 bases, with 8 bases between. The CDR3 is 12 residues long. In germline, CDR1 is SSHAT, CDR2 FNYEAQ (reference sequence). The CDR3: CASSLQRQPQHF. The CDR3 DNA is TGTGCCAGCAGCCTCCAGCGTCAGCCCCAGCATTTT. The variable domain in full, with the rest retrieved from reference TRBV7-7 and TRBJ1-5, is GAGVSQSPRYKVTKRGQDVTLRCDPISSHATLYWYQQALGQGPEFLTYFNYEAQPDKSGLPSDRFSAERPEGSISTLTIQRTEQRDSAMYRCASSLQRQPQHFGDGTRLSIL.

The V gene is TRBV2, the J gene TRBJ2-7; 11 bases fit TRBD2. CDR3 length: 14 residues. CDR1 is SNHLY, CDR2 FYNNEI, per germline. V lost 4 bases to trimming and J lost 4 bases; unmatched junction nucleotides: 3. CDR3 sequence: CASSVAGGVYEQYF. DNA for the CDR3: TGTGCCAGCAGTGTAGCGGGAGGGGTGTACGAGCAGTACTTC.

Here the CDR3 DNA reads TGTGCCAGCAGTGGTGTTACAAGCGGGAGCTACGAGCAGTACTTC. Its protein is CASSGVTSGSYEQYF. This chain connects TRBV28 to TRBJ2-7; 8 bases fit TRBD2. V lost 5 bases to trimming and J lost 3 bases; unmatched junction nucleotides: 9. CDR1 is MDHEN and CDR2 is SYDVKM in the germline V gene. The CDR3 length is 15 residues.

The CDR3 protein is CASSPWRQETQYF. DNA of the CDR3: TGCGCCAGCAGCCCCTGGCGGCAAGAGACCCAGTACTTC. The J gene is TRBJ2-5, the V gene TRBV4-1; D is uncertain. CDR3 size: 13 residues. The germline CDR1 and CDR2 sequences are MGHRA and YSYEKL. Trimming cost V 4 bases and J 2 bases, with 8 bases left between them.

This clone was observed a few times. This chain connects TRBV2 to TRBJ1-1, with D possibly TRBD1 on 5 matching bases. The CDR3 spans 15 residues. Trimming shortened V by 1 base and J by 2 bases, and 11 bases separated the two germline ends. In germline, CDR1 is SNHLY, CDR2 FYNNEI. The CDR3: CASSEEGLRNTEAFF. CDR3 DNA sequence: TGTGCCAGCAGTGAAGAGGGACTCAGAAACACTGAAGCTTTCTTT.

The chain links TRBV5-1 to TRBJ1-4; a weak D match, TRBD1 (5 bases). Trimming removed 2 bases at V and 0 bases at J, with 5 bases between. This CDR3 is 14 amino acids long. Germline CDR1 is SGHRS and CDR2 is YFSETQ. The DNA of the CDR3 is TGCGCCAGCAGCTTACAGGCAACTAATGAAAAACTGTTTTTT. Its translation is CASSLQATNEKLFF.

The V call is TRBV10-1, the J call TRBJ2-7; TRBD2 is a possible D gene (6 bases). Germline lookup yields CDR1 WNHNN and CDR2 SYGVQD (reference sequence). The V end lost 3 bases, the J end lost 1 base, and 13 bases lay between the germline ends. CDR3 length equals 15 residues. Here the CDR3 DNA reads TGCGCCAGCAGTGACGGGGGAGCCACTTCCTACGAGCAGTACTTC. Amino acids: CASSDGGATSYEQYF.

This chain links TRBV28 with TRBJ2-1; a possible D gene is TRBD2 (7 bases). Germline V gene lookup returns CDR1 MDHEN and CDR2 SYDVKM. The CDR3 runs to 14 residues. Trimming left V 6 bases short and J 8 bases short, with 17 bases between. In DNA form, the CDR3 reads TGTGCCAGCAGCCCCAGGGGACTATCCGATGAGCAGTTCTTC. It specifies CASSPRGLSDEQFF. The full variable domain, in which reference TRBV28 and TRBJ2-1 provide the parts outside the CDR3, is DVKVTQSSRYLVKRTGEKVFLECVQDMDHENMFWYRQDPGLGLRLIYFSYDVKMKEKGDIPEGYSVSREKKERFSLILESASTNQTSMYLCASSPRGLSDEQFFGPGTRLTVL.

CDR3 region: CASSFAGFEAFF. For the CDR3, the DNA is TGTGCCAGCAGCTTCGCGGGATTTGAAGCTTTCTTT. The genes are TRBV13 and TRBJ1-1; D gene uncertain. The CDR3 has 12 residues. V lost 3 bases and J lost 7, with 9 bases in between. CDR1 is PRHDT, CDR2 FYEKMQ, per germline (reference sequence). Based on the CDR3 plus reference TRBV13 and TRBJ1-1, the full variable domain is AAGVIQSPRHLIKEKRETATLKCYPIPRHDTVYWYQQGPGQDPQFLISFYEKMQSDKGSIPDRFSAQQFSDYHSELNMSSLELGDSALYFCASSFAGFEAFFGQGTRLTVV.

This clone was observed a single time. This rearrangement joins TRBV28 to TRBJ2-1; the match to TRBD2 covers 13 bases. The CDR3 spans 17 residues. V gave up 4 bases and J gave up 8 bases; unmatched junction bases: 11. Germline CDR1 is MDHEN and CDR2 is SYDVKM. CDR3 DNA: TGTGCCAGCAGTTCATTTCGGACTAGCGGGAGTCTCTATGAGCAGTTCTTC. Amino acid sequence: CASSSFRTSGSLYEQFF.

This clone was recorded only once. This chain joins TRBV14 and TRBJ2-3, with 8 bases fitting TRBD2. Unmatched junction bases numbered 3, after V lost 2 bases and J lost 2 bases. Per germline, CDR1 SGHDN and CDR2 FVKESK. The CDR3 runs 15 residues. DNA for the CDR3: TGTGCCAGCAGCCAACAAGCGGGAGCCACAGATACGCAGTATTTT. This sequence encodes CASSQQAGATDTQYF.

This sequence joins TRBV18 and TRBJ1-2, with 7 nucleotides matching TRBD1. CDR1 is KGHSH, CDR2 LQKENI, per germline. V was clipped by 2 bases and J by 6 bases; unmatched bases: 3. The CDR3 consists of 13 residues. As DNA, the CDR3 is TGTGCCAGCTCACCAGACAGGGTCGATGGCTACACCTTC. The encoded protein is CASSPDRVDGYTF.

The chain is built from TRBV19 and TRBJ2-1; D possibly corresponds to TRBD1 (5 bases). Germline values: CDR1 LNHDA, CDR2 SQIVND (reference sequence). Trimming took 3 bases from V and 1 from J, leaving 10 bases between them. The CDR3 is 15 residues long. The CDR3 here is CASSIRRESYNEQFF. The DNA of the CDR3 is TGTGCCAGTAGTATCCGCAGGGAATCCTACAATGAGCAGTTCTTC. The full variable domain, rest sourced from reference TRBV19 and TRBJ2-1, is DGGITQSPKYLFRKEGQNVTLSCEQNLNHDAMYWYRQDPGQGLRLIYYSQIVNDFQKGDIAEGYSVSREKKESFPLTVTSAQKNPTAFYLCASSIRRESYNEQFFGPGTRLTVL.

The chain couples TRBV11-1 to TRBJ2-3; weak D call: TRBD1 (6 bases). The CDR3 contains 15 residues. Trimming shortened V by 7 bases and J by 2 bases, and 16 bases separated the two germline ends. Germline V gene data show CDR1 as SGHAT and CDR2 as FQDESV (reference sequence). The CDR3 spells CASTPRGRDTDTQYF. DNA of the CDR3: TGTGCCAGCACCCCAAGGGGGAGAGACACAGATACGCAGTATTTT.

The rearrangement joins TRBV11-2 to TRBJ2-7; weak D call: TRBD2 (5 bases). CDR3 length equals 15 residues. Per germline, CDR1 SGHAT and CDR2 FQNNGV. Trimming left V 1 base short and J 2 bases short, with 12 bases between. CDR3: CASSLVASRPYEQYF. DNA of the CDR3: TGTGCCAGCAGCTTAGTTGCTAGCCGACCCTACGAGCAGTACTTC. The full variable domain, with the rest looked up from reference TRBV11-2 and TRBJ2-7, is EAGVAQSPRYKIIEKRQSVAFWCNPISGHATLYWYQQILGQGPKLLIQFQNNGVVDDSQLPKDRFSAERLKGVDSTLKIQPAKLEDSAVYLCASSLVASRPYEQYFGPGTRLTVT.

The chain carries TRBV30 and TRBJ1-2, with a weak D call TRBD1 (6 bases). There are 12 residues in the CDR3. The germline gives CDR1 GTSNPN, CDR2 SVGIG (reference sequence). The ends were cut back, 3 bases at V and 8 bases at J, with 13 bases in the middle. The CDR3 sequence: CAWRPRGGGYTF. As DNA, the CDR3 is TGTGCCTGGAGACCTAGGGGGGGCGGCTACACCTTC.